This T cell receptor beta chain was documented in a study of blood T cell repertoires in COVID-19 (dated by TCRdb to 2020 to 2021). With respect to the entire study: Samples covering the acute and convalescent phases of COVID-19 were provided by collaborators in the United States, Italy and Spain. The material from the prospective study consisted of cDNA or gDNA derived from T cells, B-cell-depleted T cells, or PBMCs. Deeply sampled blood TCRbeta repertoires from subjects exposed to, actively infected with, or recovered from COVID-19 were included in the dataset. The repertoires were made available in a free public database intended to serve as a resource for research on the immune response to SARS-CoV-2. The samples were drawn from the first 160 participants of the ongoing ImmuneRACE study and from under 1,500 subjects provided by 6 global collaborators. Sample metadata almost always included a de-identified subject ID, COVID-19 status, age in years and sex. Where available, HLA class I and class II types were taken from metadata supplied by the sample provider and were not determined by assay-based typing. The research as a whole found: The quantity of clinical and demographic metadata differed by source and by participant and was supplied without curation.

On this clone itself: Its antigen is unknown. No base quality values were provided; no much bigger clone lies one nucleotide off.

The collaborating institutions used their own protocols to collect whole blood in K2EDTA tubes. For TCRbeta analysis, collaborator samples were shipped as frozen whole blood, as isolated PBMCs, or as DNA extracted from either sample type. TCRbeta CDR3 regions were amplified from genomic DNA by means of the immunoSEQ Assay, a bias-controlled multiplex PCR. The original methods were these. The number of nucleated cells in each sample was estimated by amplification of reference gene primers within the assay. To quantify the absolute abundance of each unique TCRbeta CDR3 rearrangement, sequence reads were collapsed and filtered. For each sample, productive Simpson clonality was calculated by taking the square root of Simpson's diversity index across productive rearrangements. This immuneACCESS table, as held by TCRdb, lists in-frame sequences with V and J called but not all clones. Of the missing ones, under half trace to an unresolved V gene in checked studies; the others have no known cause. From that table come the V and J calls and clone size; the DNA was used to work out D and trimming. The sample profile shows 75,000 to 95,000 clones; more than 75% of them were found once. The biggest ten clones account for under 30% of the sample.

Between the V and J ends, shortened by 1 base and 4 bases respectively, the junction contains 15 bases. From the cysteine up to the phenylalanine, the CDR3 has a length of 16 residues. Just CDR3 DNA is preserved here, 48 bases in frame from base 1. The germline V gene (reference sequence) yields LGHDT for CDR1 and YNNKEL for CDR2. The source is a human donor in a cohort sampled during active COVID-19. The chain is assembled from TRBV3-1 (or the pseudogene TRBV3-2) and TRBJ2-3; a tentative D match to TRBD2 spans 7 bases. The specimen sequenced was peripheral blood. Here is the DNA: TGTGCCAGCAGCCAAGCGGGCCGGGGGGCTCCAGATACGCAGTATTTT. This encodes CASSQAGRGAPDTQYF.